What follows is one T cell receptor (beta chain) and its context. CDR3 length: 16 amino acids. The germline gives CDR1 MDHEN, CDR2 SYDVKM. Trimming shortened V by 2 bases and J by 4 bases, and 15 bases separated the two germline ends. This specimen comes from a study of blood T cell repertoires in COVID-19. Authors' processing steps: Nucleated cell counts were estimated from reference gene primer amplification. Only in-frame clones appear in the TCRdb table, and some are missing; sequencing was by immunoSEQ multiplex PCR. V and J calls plus clone size are reproduced from that table; the DNA served to infer D and trimming. The data show about 190,000 clones, approximately 79% seen once.

Sequenced sample: peripheral blood. This sequence originates from a woman between 45 and 65 years old with acute or convalescent COVID-19. The chain couples TRBV28 to TRBJ1-5, with D hard to call. This CDR3 is CASSLNGRVRNQPQHF. The CDR3 coding sequence is TGTGCCAGCAGTTTAAACGGGAGGGTAAGGAATCAGCCCCAGCATTTT.